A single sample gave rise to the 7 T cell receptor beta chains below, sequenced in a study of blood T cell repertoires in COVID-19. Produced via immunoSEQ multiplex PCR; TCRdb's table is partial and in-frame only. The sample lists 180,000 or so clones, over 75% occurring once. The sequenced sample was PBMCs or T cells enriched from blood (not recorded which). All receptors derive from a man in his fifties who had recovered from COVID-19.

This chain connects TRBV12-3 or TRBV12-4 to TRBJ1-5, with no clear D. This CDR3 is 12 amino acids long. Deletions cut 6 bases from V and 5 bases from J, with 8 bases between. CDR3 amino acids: CASSLRDQPQHF. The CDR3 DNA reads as TGTGCCAGCAGCCTGAGGGATCAGCCCCAGCATTTT.

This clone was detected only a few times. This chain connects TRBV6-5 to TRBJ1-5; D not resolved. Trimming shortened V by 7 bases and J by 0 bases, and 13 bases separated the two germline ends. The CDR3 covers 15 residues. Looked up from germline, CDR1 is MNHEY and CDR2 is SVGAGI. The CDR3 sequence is CASKLQTDSNQPQHF. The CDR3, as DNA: TGTGCCAGCAAGTTACAGACCGATAGCAATCAGCCCCAGCATTTT.

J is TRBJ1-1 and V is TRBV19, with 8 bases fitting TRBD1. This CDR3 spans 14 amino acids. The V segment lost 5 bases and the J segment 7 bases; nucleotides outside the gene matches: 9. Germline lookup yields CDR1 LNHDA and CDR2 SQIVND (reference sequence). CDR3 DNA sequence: TGTGCCAGTAGTTCCGGACAGGGACTCGATGAAGCTTTCTTT. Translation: CASSSGQGLDEAFF.

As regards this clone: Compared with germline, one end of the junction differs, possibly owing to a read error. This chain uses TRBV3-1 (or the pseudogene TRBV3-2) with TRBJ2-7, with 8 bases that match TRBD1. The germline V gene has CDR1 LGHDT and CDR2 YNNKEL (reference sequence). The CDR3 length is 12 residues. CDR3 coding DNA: TGTGCCAGCAGCCAAGCGACAGGGGTGTACGTCTTC. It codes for CASSQATGVYVF.

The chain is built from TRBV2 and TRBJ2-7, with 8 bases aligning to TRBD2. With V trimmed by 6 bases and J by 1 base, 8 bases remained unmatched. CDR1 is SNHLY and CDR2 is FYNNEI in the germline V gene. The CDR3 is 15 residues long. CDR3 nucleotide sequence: TGTGCCAGCAGGGTTGGGAGCGGGGGTTCCTACGAGCAGTACTTC. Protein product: CASRVGSGGSYEQYF.

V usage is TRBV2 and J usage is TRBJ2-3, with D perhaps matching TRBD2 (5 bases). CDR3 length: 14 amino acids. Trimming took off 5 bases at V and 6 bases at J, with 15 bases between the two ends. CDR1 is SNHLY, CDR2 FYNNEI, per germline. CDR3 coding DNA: TGTGCCAGCAGTTCTGAACTAGGGCCGGATACGCAGTATTTT. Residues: CASSSELGPDTQYF.

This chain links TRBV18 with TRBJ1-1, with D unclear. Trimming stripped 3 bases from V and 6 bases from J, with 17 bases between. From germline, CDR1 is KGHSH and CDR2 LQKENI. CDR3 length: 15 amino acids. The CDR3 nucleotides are TGTGCCAGCTCACCTCCGGGGAGAGGCTCCCCTGAAGCTTTCTTT. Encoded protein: CASSPPGRGSPEAFF.